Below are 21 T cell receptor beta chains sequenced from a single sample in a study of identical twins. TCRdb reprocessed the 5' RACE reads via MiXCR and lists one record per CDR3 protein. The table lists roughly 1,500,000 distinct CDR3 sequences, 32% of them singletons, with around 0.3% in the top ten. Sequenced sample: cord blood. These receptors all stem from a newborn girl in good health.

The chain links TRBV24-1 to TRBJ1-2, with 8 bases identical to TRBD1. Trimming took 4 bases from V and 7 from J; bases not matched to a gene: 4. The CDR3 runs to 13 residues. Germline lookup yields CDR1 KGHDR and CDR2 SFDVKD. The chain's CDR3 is CATSDRGRGGYTF. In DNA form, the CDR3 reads TGTGCCACCAGTGACAGGGGGCGCGGTGGCTACACCTTC.

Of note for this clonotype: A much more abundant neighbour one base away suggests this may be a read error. CDR3: CASRPSGNYGYTF. The CDR3 nucleotides read TGTGCCAGCAGACCTTCAGGGAACTATGGCTACACCTTC. V is TRBV27 and J is TRBJ1-2, with a possible D match to TRBD1 (5 bases). The CDR3 totals 13 residues. Germline V gives CDR1 MNHEY, CDR2 SMNVEV (reference sequence). With 6 bases removed from V and 2 bases from J, the gap between germline ends came to 10 bases.

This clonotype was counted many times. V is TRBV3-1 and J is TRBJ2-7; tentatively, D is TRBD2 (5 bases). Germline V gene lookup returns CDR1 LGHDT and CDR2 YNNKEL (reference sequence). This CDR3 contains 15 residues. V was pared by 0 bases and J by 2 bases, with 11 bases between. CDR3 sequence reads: CASSQDRDFPYEQYF. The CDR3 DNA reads TGTGCCAGCAGCCAAGATCGGGATTTCCCCTACGAGCAGTACTTC.

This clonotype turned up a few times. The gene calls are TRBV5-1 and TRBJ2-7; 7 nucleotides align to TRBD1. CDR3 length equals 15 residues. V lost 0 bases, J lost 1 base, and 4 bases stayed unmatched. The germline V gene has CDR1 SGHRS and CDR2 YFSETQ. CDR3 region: CASSLDQGESYEQYF. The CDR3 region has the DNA TGCGCCAGCAGCTTGGATCAGGGGGAGTCCTACGAGCAGTACTTC.

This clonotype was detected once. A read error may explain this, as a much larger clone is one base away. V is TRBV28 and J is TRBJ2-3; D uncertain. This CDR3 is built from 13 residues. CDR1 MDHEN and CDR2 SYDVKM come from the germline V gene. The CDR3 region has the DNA TGTGCCAGCAGTTTGCTAGAAACAGATACGCGGTATTTT. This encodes CASSLLETDTRYF.

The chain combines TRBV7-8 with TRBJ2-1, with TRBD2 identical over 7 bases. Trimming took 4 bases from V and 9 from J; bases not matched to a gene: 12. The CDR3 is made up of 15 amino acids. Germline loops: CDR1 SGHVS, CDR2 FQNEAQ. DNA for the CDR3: TGTGCCAGCAGCTCCCAGACTAGCTGGTCTGGTGAGCAGTTCTTC. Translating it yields CASSSQTSWSGEQFF.

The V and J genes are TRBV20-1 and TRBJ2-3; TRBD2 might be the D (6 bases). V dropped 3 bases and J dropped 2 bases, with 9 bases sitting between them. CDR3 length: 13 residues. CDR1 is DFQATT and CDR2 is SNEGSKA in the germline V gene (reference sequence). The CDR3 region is CSARAGLTDTQYF. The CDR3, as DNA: TGCAGTGCTAGGGCGGGACTCACAGATACGCAGTATTTT.

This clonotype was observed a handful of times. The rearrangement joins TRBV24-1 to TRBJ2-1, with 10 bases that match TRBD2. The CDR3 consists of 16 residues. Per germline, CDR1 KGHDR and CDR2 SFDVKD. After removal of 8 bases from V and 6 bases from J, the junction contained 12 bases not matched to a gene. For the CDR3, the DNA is TGTGCCACCATACACATAGCGGGGGGCCCAGTCAATGAGCAGTTCTTC. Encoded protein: CATIHIAGGPVNEQFF.

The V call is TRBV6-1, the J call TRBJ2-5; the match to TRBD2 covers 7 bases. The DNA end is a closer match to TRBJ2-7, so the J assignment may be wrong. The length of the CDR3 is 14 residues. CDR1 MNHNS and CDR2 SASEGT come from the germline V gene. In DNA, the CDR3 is TGTGCCAGCAGTGAGAGGACTAGGTGGATCGAGCAGTACTTC. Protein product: CASSERTRWIEQYF.

CDR3 nucleotides: TGCGCCAGCACGGAGACTAGCGGGAGAAGTGAGCAGTTCTTC. It translates to CASTETSGRSEQFF. V is TRBV5-1 and J is TRBJ2-1; 12 bases are shared with TRBD2. With V trimmed by 6 bases and J by 9 bases, 7 bases remained unmatched. Looked up from germline, CDR1 is SGHRS and CDR2 is YFSETQ. CDR3 length: 14 amino acids.

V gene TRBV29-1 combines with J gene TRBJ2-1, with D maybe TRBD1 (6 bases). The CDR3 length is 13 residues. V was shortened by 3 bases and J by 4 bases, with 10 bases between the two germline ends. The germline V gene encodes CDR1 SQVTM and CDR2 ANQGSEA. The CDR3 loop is CSVDWGPYNEQFF. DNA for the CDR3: TGCAGCGTTGATTGGGGGCCATACAATGAGCAGTTCTTC.

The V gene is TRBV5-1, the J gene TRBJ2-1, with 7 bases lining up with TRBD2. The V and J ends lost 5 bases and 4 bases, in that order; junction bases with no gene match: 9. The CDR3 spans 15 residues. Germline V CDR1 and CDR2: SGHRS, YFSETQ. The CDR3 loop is CASSLGLDGYNEQFF. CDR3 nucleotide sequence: TGCGCCAGCAGTCTCGGACTAGATGGTTACAATGAGCAGTTCTTC.

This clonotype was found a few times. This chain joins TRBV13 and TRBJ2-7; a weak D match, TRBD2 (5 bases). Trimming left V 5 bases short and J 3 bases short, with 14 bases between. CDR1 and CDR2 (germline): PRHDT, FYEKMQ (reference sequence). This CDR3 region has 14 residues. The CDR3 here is CASSPSGIRYEQYF. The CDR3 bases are TGTGCCAGCAGCCCCAGCGGAATCCGCTACGAGCAGTACTTC. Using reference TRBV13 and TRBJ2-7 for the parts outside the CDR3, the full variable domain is AAGVIQSPRHLIKEKRETATLKCYPIPRHDTVYWYQQGPGQDPQFLISFYEKMQSDKGSIPDRFSAQQFSDYHSELNMSSLELGDSALYFCASSPSGIRYEQYFGPGTRLTVT.

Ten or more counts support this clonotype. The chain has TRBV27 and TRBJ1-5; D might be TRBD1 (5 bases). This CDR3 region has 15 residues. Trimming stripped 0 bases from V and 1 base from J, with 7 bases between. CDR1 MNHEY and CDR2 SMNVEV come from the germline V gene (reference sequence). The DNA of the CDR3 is TGTGCCAGCAGTTTATCAGGGGTGAGCAATCAGCCCCAGCATTTT. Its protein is CASSLSGVSNQPQHF.

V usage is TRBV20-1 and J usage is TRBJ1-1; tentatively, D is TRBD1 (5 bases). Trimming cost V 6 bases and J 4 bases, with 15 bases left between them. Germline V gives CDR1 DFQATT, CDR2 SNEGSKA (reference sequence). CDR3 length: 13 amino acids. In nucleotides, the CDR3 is TGCAGTGCCAACCCGGGGGGGGTCACTGAAGCTTTCTTT. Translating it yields CSANPGGVTEAFF.

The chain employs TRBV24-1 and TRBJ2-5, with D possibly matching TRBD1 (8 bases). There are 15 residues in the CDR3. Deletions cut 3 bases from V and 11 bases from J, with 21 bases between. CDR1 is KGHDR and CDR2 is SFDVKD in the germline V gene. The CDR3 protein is CATSDRTGRDNEQYF. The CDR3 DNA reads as TGTGCCACCAGTGATAGGACAGGGAGGGACAATGAGCAGTACTTC.

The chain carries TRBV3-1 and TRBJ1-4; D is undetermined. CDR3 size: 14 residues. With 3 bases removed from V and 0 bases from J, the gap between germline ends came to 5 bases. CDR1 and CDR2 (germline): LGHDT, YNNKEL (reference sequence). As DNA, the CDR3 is TGTGCCAGCAGCCAGGGGTCAACTAATGAAAAACTGTTTTTT. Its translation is CASSQGSTNEKLFF.

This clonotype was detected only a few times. CDR3 DNA sequence: TGTGCCAGCAGTCCGCGCCGACTAGCGGGAGTGGGAGAGACCCAGTACTTC. It encodes CASSPRRLAGVGETQYF. J is TRBJ2-5 and V is TRBV12-3 or TRBV12-4, with 12 bases fitting TRBD2. With V trimmed by 5 bases and J by 4 bases, 11 bases remained unmatched. The CDR3 totals 17 residues.

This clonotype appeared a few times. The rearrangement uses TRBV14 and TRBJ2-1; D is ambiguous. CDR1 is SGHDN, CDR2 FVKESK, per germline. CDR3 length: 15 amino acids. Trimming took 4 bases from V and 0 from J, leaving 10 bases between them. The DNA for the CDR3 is TGTGCCAGCAGCCGGTATAGTACCTCCTACAATGAGCAGTTCTTC. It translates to CASSRYSTSYNEQFF.

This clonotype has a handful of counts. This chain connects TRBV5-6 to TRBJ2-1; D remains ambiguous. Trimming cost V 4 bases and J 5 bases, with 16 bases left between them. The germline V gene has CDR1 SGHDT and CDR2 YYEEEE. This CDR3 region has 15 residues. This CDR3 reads CASSPNPSGHNEQFF. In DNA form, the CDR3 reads TGTGCCAGCAGCCCAAATCCTAGTGGCCACAATGAGCAGTTCTTC.

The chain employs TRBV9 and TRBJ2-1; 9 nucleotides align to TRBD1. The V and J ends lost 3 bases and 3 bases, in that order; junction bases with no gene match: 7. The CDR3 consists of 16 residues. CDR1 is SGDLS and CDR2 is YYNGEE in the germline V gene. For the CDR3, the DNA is TGTGCCAGCAGCGAATCCGGGACAGGGATCTACAATGAGCAGTTCTTC. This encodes CASSESGTGIYNEQFF.